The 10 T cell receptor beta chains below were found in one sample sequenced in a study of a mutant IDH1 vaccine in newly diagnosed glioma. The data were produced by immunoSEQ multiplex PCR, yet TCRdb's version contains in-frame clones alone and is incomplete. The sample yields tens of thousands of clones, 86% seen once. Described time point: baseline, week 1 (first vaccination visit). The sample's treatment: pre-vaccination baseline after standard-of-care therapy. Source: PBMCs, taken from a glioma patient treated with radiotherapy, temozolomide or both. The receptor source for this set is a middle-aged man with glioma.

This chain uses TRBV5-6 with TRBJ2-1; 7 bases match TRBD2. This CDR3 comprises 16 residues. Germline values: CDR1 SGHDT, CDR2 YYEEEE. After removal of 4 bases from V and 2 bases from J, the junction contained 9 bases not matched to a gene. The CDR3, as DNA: TGTGCCAGCAGCCGGGGCGGTAGCGGGCCCTACAATGAGCAGTTCTTC. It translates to CASSRGGSGPYNEQFF.

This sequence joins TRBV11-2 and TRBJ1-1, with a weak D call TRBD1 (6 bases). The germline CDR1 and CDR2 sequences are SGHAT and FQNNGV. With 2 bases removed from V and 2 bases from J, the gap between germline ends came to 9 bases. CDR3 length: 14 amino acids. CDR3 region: CASSLRGANTEAFF. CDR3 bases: TGTGCCAGCAGCTTAAGGGGGGCCAACACTGAAGCTTTCTTT.

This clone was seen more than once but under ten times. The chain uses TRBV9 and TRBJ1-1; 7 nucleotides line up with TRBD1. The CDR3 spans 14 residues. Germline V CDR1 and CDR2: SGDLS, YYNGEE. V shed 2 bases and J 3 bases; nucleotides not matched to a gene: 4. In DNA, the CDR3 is TGTGCCAGCAGCGTTGGAACAGGGGACACTGAAGCTTTCTTT. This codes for CASSVGTGDTEAFF.

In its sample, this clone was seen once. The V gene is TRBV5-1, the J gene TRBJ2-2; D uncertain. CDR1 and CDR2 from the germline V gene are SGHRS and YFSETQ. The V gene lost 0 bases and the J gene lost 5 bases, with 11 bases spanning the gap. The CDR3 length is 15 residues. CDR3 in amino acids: CASSLAIWGTGELFF. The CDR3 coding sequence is TGCGCCAGCAGCTTGGCGATTTGGGGAACCGGGGAGCTGTTTTTT.

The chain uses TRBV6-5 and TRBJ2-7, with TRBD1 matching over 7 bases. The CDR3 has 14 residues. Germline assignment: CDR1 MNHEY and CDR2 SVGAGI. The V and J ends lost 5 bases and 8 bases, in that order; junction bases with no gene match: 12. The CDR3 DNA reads TGTGCCAGCAGTCGTACAGGGGACAATCACAAGCAGTACTTC. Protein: CASSRTGDNHKQYF.

CDR3 DNA sequence: TGTGCCAGCAGCCAAAGTTTTTGGGACTCCTACGAGCAGTACTTC. As protein: CASSQSFWDSYEQYF. This rearrangement joins TRBV4-2 to TRBJ2-7; no clear D. Trimming removed 2 bases from V and 0 bases from J, with 11 bases in between. The CDR3 is 15 residues long. Germline V gene sequence: CDR1 LGHNA, CDR2 YNFKEQ.

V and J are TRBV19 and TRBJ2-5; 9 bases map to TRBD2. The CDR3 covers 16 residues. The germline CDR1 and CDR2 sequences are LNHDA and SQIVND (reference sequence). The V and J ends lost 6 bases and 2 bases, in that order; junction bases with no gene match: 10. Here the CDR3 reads CASSRRGTSRQETQYF. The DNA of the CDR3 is TGTGCCAGTAGCCGGAGGGGGACTAGCAGACAAGAGACCCAGTACTTC. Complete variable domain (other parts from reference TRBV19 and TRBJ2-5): DGGITQSPKYLFRKEGQNVTLSCEQNLNHDAMYWYRQDPGQGLRLIYYSQIVNDFQKGDIAEGYSVSREKKESFPLTVTSAQKNPTAFYLCASSRRGTSRQETQYFGPGTRLLVL.

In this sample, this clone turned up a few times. The CDR3 sequence is CASSIKVGLRYNEQFF. CDR3 bases: TGTGCCAGTAGTATTAAAGTCGGACTACGATACAATGAGCAGTTCTTC. This sequence joins TRBV19 and TRBJ2-1; maybe TRBD2 (6 bases). The CDR3 runs to 16 residues. V was cut by 3 bases and J by 4 bases, with 16 bases left in between. Germline V gives CDR1 LNHDA, CDR2 SQIVND (reference sequence).

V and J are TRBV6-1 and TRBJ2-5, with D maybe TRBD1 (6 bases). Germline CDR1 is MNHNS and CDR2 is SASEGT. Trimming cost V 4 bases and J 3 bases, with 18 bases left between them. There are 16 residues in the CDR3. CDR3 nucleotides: TGTGCCAGCAGTGTCCAGGGGTATCTAGCCAAAGAGACCCAGTACTTC. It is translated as CASSVQGYLAKETQYF.

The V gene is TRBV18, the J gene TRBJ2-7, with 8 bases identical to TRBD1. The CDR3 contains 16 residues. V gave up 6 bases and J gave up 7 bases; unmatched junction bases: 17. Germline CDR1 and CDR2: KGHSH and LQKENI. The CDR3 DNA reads TGTGCCAGCTCCCTCGTGGTTGGACAGGGTAGTGGGGAGCAGTACTTC. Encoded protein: CASSLVVGQGSGEQYF.